This T cell receptor beta chain emerged from a study of blood T cell repertoires in COVID-19. This CDR3 spans 16 amino acids. Germline values: CDR1 SGHRS, CDR2 YFSETQ. V gave up 0 bases and J gave up 3 bases, with 10 bases separating them. Method: immunoSEQ multiplex PCR; TCRdb's copy keeps in-frame clones and lacks some. The table records approximately 80,000 clones, 88% of them present only once. The V gene is TRBV5-1, the J gene TRBJ2-6, with a possible D match to TRBD1 (5 bases). The receptor was isolated from a human donor in a cohort sampled during active COVID-19. The sequenced sample was peripheral blood. Here the CDR3 DNA reads TGCGCCAGCAGCTTGGAGGCAGGGAATGGGGCCAACGTCCTGACTTTC. Protein sequence: CASSLEAGNGANVLTF.